The 11 T cell receptor beta chains below were found in one sample sequenced in a study of sequential checkpoint blockade in melanoma. Profiling relied on immunoSEQ multiplex PCR, and the TCRdb table lists in-frame clones only, not all of them. Among thousands of clones listed, approximately 30% were seen once. Treatment here: randomized to nivolumab then ipilimumab (arm A) or the reverse (arm B). The sequences come from tumor tissue (inferred from file names), collected from a patient given nivolumab and ipilimumab in sequence. These TCRs come from a human donor with melanoma.

This chain connects TRBV28 to TRBJ2-7, with 8 positions matching TRBD2. The CDR3 contains 15 residues. Germline values: CDR1 MDHEN, CDR2 SYDVKM. V lost 7 bases to trimming and J lost 5 bases; unmatched junction nucleotides: 13. The CDR3, as DNA: TGTGCCAGCAAGCGGGAGCTACTAGGATCACACGAGCAGTACTTC. It yields the protein CASKRELLGSHEQYF.

V and J are TRBV18 and TRBJ1-4; no clear D. The CDR3 extends over 12 amino acids. Germline lookup yields CDR1 KGHSH and CDR2 LQKENI. Deletions cut 8 bases from V and 8 bases from J, with 12 bases between. The CDR3 DNA reads as TGTGCCAGCGGGTCTAGGGTGGAAAAACTGTTTTTT. Amino acids: CASGSRVEKLFF.

This clone was counted between two and nine times. The gene calls are TRBV2 and TRBJ2-1, with D perhaps TRBD2 (6 bases). The germline V gene encodes CDR1 SNHLY and CDR2 FYNNEI. The V and J ends lost 5 bases and 6 bases respectively, with 17 bases between them. The CDR3 has 15 residues. DNA for the CDR3: TGTGCCAGCAGTAGGGACTCTGGCGGGTCCAATGAGCAGTTCTTC. Amino acid sequence: CASSRDSGGSNEQFF.

This clone was seen ten or more times. The V and J genes are TRBV11-3 and TRBJ2-3, with 10 nucleotides matching TRBD2. V lost 3 bases to trimming and J lost 2 bases; unmatched junction nucleotides: 17. This CDR3 is built from 20 residues. Per germline, CDR1 SGHNT and CDR2 YENEEA. The CDR3 region is CASSLEIAPLAGAHTDTQYF. CDR3 DNA: TGTGCCAGCAGCTTGGAAATTGCCCCCCTAGCGGGAGCCCACACAGATACGCAGTATTTT. The whole variable domain, remainder taken from reference TRBV11-3 and TRBJ2-3, is EAGVVQSPRYKIIEKKQPVAFWCNPISGHNTLYWYLQNLGQGPELLIRYENEEAVDDSQLPKDRFSAERLKGVDSTLKIQPAELGDSAVYLCASSLEIAPLAGAHTDTQYFGPGTRLTVL.

The V and J genes are TRBV19 and TRBJ1-5, with D unclear. Germline CDR1 is LNHDA and CDR2 is SQIVND (reference sequence). The CDR3 is 12 amino acids. Deletions cut 5 bases from V and 6 bases from J, with 8 bases between. CDR3 protein: CASSLLGQPQHF. The CDR3 nucleotides read TGTGCCAGTAGTCTACTGGGTCAGCCCCAGCATTTT.

The chain joins TRBV28 to TRBJ2-1, with unresolved D. Germline CDR1 is MDHEN and CDR2 is SYDVKM. V lost 2 bases and J 7 bases, leaving 6 bases between the germline ends. The CDR3 totals 12 residues. CDR3 bases: TGTGCCAGCAGTTTACTGTTAAATGAGCAGTTCTTC. It encodes CASSLLLNEQFF.

The rearrangement uses TRBV28 and TRBJ2-7; D not certain. V was shortened by 6 bases and J by 2 bases, with 8 bases between the two germline ends. CDR3 length: 12 amino acids. The germline gives CDR1 MDHEN, CDR2 SYDVKM. CDR3 in DNA: TGTGCCAGCAGCTTAGGTACCTACGAGCAGTACTTC. It yields the protein CASSLGTYEQYF. The full variable domain, rest sourced from reference TRBV28 and TRBJ2-7, is DVKVTQSSRYLVKRTGEKVFLECVQDMDHENMFWYRQDPGLGLRLIYFSYDVKMKEKGDIPEGYSVSREKKERFSLILESASTNQTSMYLCASSLGTYEQYFGPGTRLTVT.

The rearrangement uses TRBV12-5 and TRBJ2-2; D is possibly TRBD2 (5 bases). The germline V gene has CDR1 LGHNT and CDR2 FRNRAP. The CDR3 has 14 amino acids. CDR3 protein: CASGREVGAGELFF. CDR3 nucleotide sequence: TGTGCCAGCGGAAGGGAAGTTGGAGCCGGGGAGCTGTTTTTT. The entire variable domain, with the rest obtained from reference TRBV12-5 and TRBJ2-2, is as follows: DARVTQTPRHKVTEMGQEVTMRCQPILGHNTVFWYRQTMMQGLELLAYFRNRAPLDDSGMPKDRFSAEMPDATLATLKIQPSEPRDSAVYFCASGREVGAGELFFGEGSRLTVL.

This clone is labeled medium-sized. The rearrangement uses TRBV9 and TRBJ1-3; D is undetermined. CDR3 length: 14 residues. Trimming pared 0 bases from V and 0 bases from J, leaving 4 bases between. Germline CDR1 and CDR2: SGDLS and YYNGEE. CDR3 DNA: TGTGCCAGCAGCGTAGGGAGCTCTGGAAACACCATATATTTT. It yields the protein CASSVGSSGNTIYF.

The chain carries TRBV5-1 and TRBJ1-5, with D hard to call. The germline V gene encodes CDR1 SGHRS and CDR2 YFSETQ. The CDR3 spans 18 residues. Trimming stripped 1 base from V and 1 base from J, with 18 bases between. The chain's CDR3 is CASSLSPIQDRSNQPQHF. The CDR3 DNA follows: TGCGCCAGCAGCTTGTCCCCGATCCAAGACCGGAGCAATCAGCCCCAGCATTTT.

CDR3 loop: CASSRRAGFEQYF. DNA for the CDR3: TGTGCCAGCAGCCGACGCGCGGGGTTCGAGCAGTACTTC. This chain joins TRBV6-8 and TRBJ2-7; D is perhaps TRBD2 (6 bases). V lost 6 bases, J lost 6 bases, and 15 bases lay in between. This CDR3 region has 13 residues. Germline loops: CDR1 MNHGY, CDR2 SAAAGT.